Each of the 24 T cell receptor beta chains below was sequenced from the same sample in a study of CD8 T cells in Susac syndrome. RNA was extracted with the RNeasy kit, and a quantity of roughly 0.5 to 1 ug was reverse transcribed using random hexamers. In TCRdb, the immunoSEQ multiplex PCR reads were re-called with MiXCR into one record per CDR3 protein. The repertoire holds 110,000 or so distinct CDR3 sequences, 80% to 95% seen once, with around 0.12% in the top ten. Sequenced sample: CD8+ T cells from PBMCs. The receptors were gathered from a human donor in good health.

The V call is TRBV5-8, the J call TRBJ1-5; no reliable D call. From germline, CDR1 is SGHTS and CDR2 YDEGEE. Trimming took off 1 base at V and 2 bases at J, with 16 bases between the two ends. The length of the CDR3 is 17 residues. CDR3 DNA sequence: TGTGCCAGCAGCTTGCGGCCGGCCTCCCGGGGCAATCAGCCCCAGCATTTT. This encodes CASSLRPASRGNQPQHF.

This clonotype is a singleton in its sample. This chain connects TRBV2 to TRBJ1-5; possible D gene TRBD1, 5 bases. V was clipped by 6 bases and J by 0 bases, with 12 bases between them. Germline CDR1 SNHLY, CDR2 FYNNEI. The CDR3 contains 15 residues. This CDR3 is CASSRDGNSNQPQHF. In nucleotides, the CDR3 is TGTGCCAGCAGCCGGGACGGAAATAGCAATCAGCCCCAGCATTTT.

The chain recombines TRBV14 with TRBJ1-4; the D is unclear. Trimming stripped 0 bases from V and 5 bases from J, with 13 bases between. Germline CDR1 reads SGHDN; CDR2 reads FVKESK. This CDR3 has 16 amino acids. The CDR3 coding sequence is TGTGCCAGCAGCCAAGATCTTTTAAGGCAGAATGAAAAACTGTTTTTT. Translated: CASSQDLLRQNEKLFF.

V and J are TRBV18 and TRBJ1-1; 8 bases map to TRBD1. CDR1 and CDR2 from the germline V gene are KGHSH and LQKENI. There are 15 residues in the CDR3. With 3 bases clipped from V and 3 bases from J, the junction kept 6 bases outside the gene matches. CDR3 sequence (DNA): TGTGCCAGCTCACCGGGCCAGGGGGCTTACACTGAAGCTTTCTTT. It translates to CASSPGQGAYTEAFF.

This sequence joins TRBV4-3 and TRBJ2-1, with 7 bases that match TRBD2. The germline V gene has CDR1 LGHNA and CDR2 YSLEER. The CDR3 loop spans 16 amino acids. With V trimmed by 4 bases and J by 3 bases, 9 bases remained unmatched. CDR3 coding DNA: TGCGCCAGCAGCCCTGCCCCTAGCGGCAGCTACAATGAGCAGTTCTTC. Translated: CASSPAPSGSYNEQFF.

In this sample, this clonotype turned up once. The chain carries TRBV7-6 and TRBJ2-1, with 7 bases that match TRBD1. The CDR3 contains 13 residues. Looked up from germline, CDR1 is SGHVS and CDR2 is FNYEAQ. J lost 3 bases, V lost 4 bases, and 0 bases had no gene match. CDR3 amino acids: CASSWTGYNEQFF. In DNA form, the CDR3 reads TGTGCCAGCAGCTGGACAGGCTACAATGAGCAGTTCTTC.

This sequence joins TRBV7-2 and TRBJ1-5; D uncertain. CDR1 SGHTA and CDR2 FQGNSA come from the germline V gene. With 1 base removed from V and 6 bases from J, the gap between germline ends came to 13 bases. The CDR3 length is 15 residues. The CDR3 DNA reads TGTGCCAGCAGCTTAGACTTCCTTCGCAGTCAGCCCCAGCATTTT. This translates into CASSLDFLRSQPQHF. Based on the CDR3 plus reference TRBV7-2 and TRBJ1-5, the full variable domain is GAGVSQSPSNKVTEKGKDVELRCDPISGHTALYWYRQSLGQGLEFLIYFQGNSAPDKSGLPSDRFSAERTGGSVSTLTIQRTQQEDSAVYLCASSLDFLRSQPQHFGDGTRLSIL.

The chain employs TRBV2 and TRBJ1-5; 7 bases match TRBD1. The germline CDR1 and CDR2 sequences are SNHLY and FYNNEI. V shed 4 bases and J 5 bases; nucleotides not matched to a gene: 5. This CDR3 is built from 14 residues. The CDR3 region has the DNA TGTGCCAGCAGTGGGGGACAGCAGTATCAGCCCCAGCATTTT. It codes for CASSGGQQYQPQHF.

V usage is TRBV20-1 and J usage is TRBJ1-5; 8 bases are a match to TRBD1. CDR3 length: 16 residues. Germline assignment: CDR1 DFQATT and CDR2 SNEGSKA (reference sequence). Losses at the gene ends were 2 bases for V and 0 bases for J; bases not matched to a gene: 6. CDR3 protein: CSARTTGAYSNQPQHF. The CDR3 DNA is TGCAGTGCTAGAACGACAGGGGCCTATAGCAATCAGCCCCAGCATTTT.

This chain links TRBV20-1 with TRBJ1-5, with a weak D call TRBD1 (5 bases). Trimming removed 0 bases at V and 2 bases at J, with 17 bases between. CDR1 and CDR2 from the germline V gene are DFQATT and SNEGSKA (reference sequence). This CDR3 region has 17 residues. Written as DNA, the CDR3 is TGCAGTGCTAGAGATCGACGAGGGGTTGAGGGCAATCAGCCCCAGCATTTT. Translating it yields CSARDRRGVEGNQPQHF.

The V call is TRBV6-2 or TRBV6-3, the J call TRBJ1-2, with D possibly being TRBD1 (5 bases). Trimming cost V 2 bases and J 0 bases, with 13 bases left between them. This CDR3 has 16 residues. Germline CDR1 and CDR2: MNHEY and SVGEGT. CDR3 loop: CASSYGAASSNYGYTF. CDR3 coding DNA: TGTGCCAGCAGTTACGGGGCGGCGAGCTCTAACTATGGCTACACCTTC.

This rearrangement joins TRBV6-2 or TRBV6-3 to TRBJ1-1; unclear D gene. Deletions cut 7 bases from V and 1 base from J, with 10 bases between. CDR1 is MNHEY, CDR2 SVGEGT, per germline. The CDR3 is 13 residues long. The CDR3 DNA reads TGTGCCAGCACCGCGGACGGGAACACTGAAGCTTTCTTT. Protein product: CASTADGNTEAFF.

This chain connects TRBV12-3 or TRBV12-4 to TRBJ2-1; D is perhaps TRBD1 (6 bases). CDR3 length: 16 amino acids. V was cut by 5 bases and J by 5 bases, with 19 bases left in between. The CDR3 nucleotides read TGTGCCAGCAGTAAAGATCGCCAGGGGATAAACAATGAGCAGTTCTTC. Translating it yields CASSKDRQGINNEQFF.

The V gene is TRBV25-1, the J gene TRBJ2-2; no clear D gene. The CDR3 has 13 residues. V was pared by 5 bases and J by 0 bases, with 4 bases between. CDR1 and CDR2 (germline): MGHDK, SYGVNS. The CDR3: CASSLTNTGELFF. The CDR3 DNA sequence: TGTGCCAGCAGTTTGACGAACACCGGGGAGCTGTTTTTT.

The chain joins TRBV7-2 to TRBJ2-3; TRBD1 aligns across 7 bases. Germline CDR1 is SGHTA and CDR2 is FQGNSA. The length of the CDR3 is 16 residues. Germline trimming cut 1 base from V and 3 bases from J; bases unmatched to any gene: 7. The CDR3 coding sequence is TGTGCCAGCAGCTTAGGGATGGGACAGAGAACAGATACGCAGTATTTT. Amino acids: CASSLGMGQRTDTQYF.

CDR3 nucleotide sequence: TGTGCCAGCAGCTCAGCGGGTCGACCCCAGCATTTT. It translates to CASSSAGRPQHF. The genes are TRBV7-2 and TRBJ1-5; no definite D call. V was pared by 4 bases and J by 10 bases, with 11 bases between. CDR3 length: 12 residues. CDR1 and CDR2 (germline): SGHTA, FQGNSA.

This clonotype was observed a few times. J is TRBJ2-7 and V is TRBV7-2; D remains ambiguous. Looked up from germline, CDR1 is SGHTA and CDR2 is FQGNSA. V lost 2 bases to trimming and J lost 3 bases, with 20 bases between them. The CDR3 consists of 17 residues. The CDR3 nucleotides are TGTGCCAGCAGCTTAATTAACCGGCTGGACGCCGTCTACGAGCAGTACTTC. Amino acid sequence: CASSLINRLDAVYEQYF.

The CDR3 loop is CSALRWDRGQYTETQYF. In nucleotides, the CDR3 is TGCAGCGCCCTACGGTGGGACAGGGGCCAATATACGGAGACCCAGTACTTC. The rearrangement uses TRBV29-1 and TRBJ2-5, with 10 bases aligning to TRBD1. Germline CDR1 SQVTM, CDR2 ANQGSEA. The CDR3 has 17 residues. V lost 7 bases, J lost 5 bases, and 19 bases stayed unmatched.

Points on this clonotype: Relative to the germline gene, one junction end is altered; a read error may explain this. The chain joins TRBV7-6 to TRBJ2-7, with 8 bases fitting TRBD1. The germline V gene encodes CDR1 SGHVS and CDR2 FNYEAQ. The CDR3 covers 12 residues. The CDR3 spells CASSLDSGGWNF. The CDR3 coding sequence is TGTGCCAGCAGCTTAGATTCAGGGGGCTGGAACTTC.

The chain has TRBV14 and TRBJ1-5, with unresolved D. Germline loops: CDR1 SGHDN, CDR2 FVKESK. CDR3 length: 15 amino acids. Trimming shortened V by 1 base and J by 4 bases, and 11 bases separated the two germline ends. The CDR3: CASSQVPGGNQPQHF. The DNA of the CDR3 is TGTGCCAGCAGCCAAGTTCCCGGAGGGAATCAGCCCCAGCATTTT.

The chain carries TRBV20-1 and TRBJ1-2, with D possibly being TRBD1 (5 bases). Trimming shortened V by 0 bases and J by 4 bases, and 15 bases separated the two germline ends. The CDR3 covers 15 residues. Germline V lookup: CDR1 DFQATT, CDR2 SNEGSKA (reference sequence). CDR3 region: CSARDLYGGSYGYTF. The CDR3, as DNA: TGCAGTGCTAGAGATCTATATGGGGGATCCTATGGCTACACCTTC.

This clonotype was counted a single time. The V call is TRBV3-1, the J call TRBJ1-1; tentative D call: TRBD1 (5 bases). Germline lookup yields CDR1 LGHDT and CDR2 YNNKEL (reference sequence). CDR3 length: 14 amino acids. V lost 1 base to trimming and J lost 4 bases, with 10 bases between them. The CDR3 loop reads CASSQGAGGTEAFF. In DNA, the CDR3 is TGTGCCAGCAGCCAAGGGGCGGGGGGCACTGAAGCTTTCTTT.

V gene TRBV18 combines with J gene TRBJ2-5; D may be TRBD1 (6 bases). This CDR3 is built from 15 residues. V gave up 5 bases and J gave up 1 base, with 14 bases separating them. Germline CDR1 is KGHSH and CDR2 is LQKENI. The CDR3 reads CASSTGWPTQETQYF. The CDR3 region has the DNA TGTGCCAGCTCAACAGGGTGGCCTACCCAAGAGACCCAGTACTTC.

This clonotype has just one count. The chain combines TRBV27 with TRBJ2-3; D is uncertain. The CDR3 is made up of 13 amino acids. Germline assignment: CDR1 MNHEY and CDR2 SMNVEV (reference sequence). Between the trimmed V and J ends, which lost 8 bases and 6 bases, there was a span of 15 bases. CDR3 bases: TGTGCCAGCTGCCGGGCCAACGGGGATACGCAGTATTTT. Translation: CASCRANGDTQYF.